The 21 T cell receptor beta chains reported below all come from one sample, sequenced in a study of OX40 agonist ivuxolimab in advanced cancers. Assay used: immunoSEQ multiplex PCR; TCRdb lists only in-frame clones, some missing. The sample lists 70,000 to 95,000 clones; approximately 91% were seen once. Source: CD4+ or CD8+ T cells sorted from blood, taken in a trial of the OX40 agonist ivuxolimab. The receptors originated from an adult with an advanced solid tumor such as melanoma, head and neck, liver or kidney cancer.

This clone was counted once. The chain joins TRBV29-1 to TRBJ1-1, with a tentative D call TRBD1 (6 bases). Trimming removed 7 bases from V and 8 bases from J, with 14 bases in between. The CDR3 is 11 amino acids. From germline, CDR1 is SQVTM and CDR2 ANQGSEA. The CDR3 spells CSAGSQGEAFF. CDR3 in DNA: TGCAGCGCTGGTTCCCAGGGGGAAGCTTTCTTT.

The chain joins TRBV4-1 to TRBJ1-2, with TRBD1 as a possible D gene (6 bases). Trimming stripped 1 base from V and 4 bases from J, with 22 bases between. This CDR3 is built from 18 residues. CDR1 and CDR2 from the germline V gene are MGHRA and YSYEKL. The CDR3, as DNA: TGCGCCAGCAGCCAAGCGTACTTCGGGGGGCGGATCGGCTATGGCTACACCTTC. Protein product: CASSQAYFGGRIGYGYTF.

CDR3 nucleotides: TGCGCCAGCTCGGAGCTCAGCAATGCAGAGACCCAGTACTTC. Its protein product is CASSELSNAETQYF. The V gene is TRBV5-1, the J gene TRBJ2-5; D unclear. Germline V gene data show CDR1 as SGHRS and CDR2 as YFSETQ. The CDR3 has 14 amino acids. Trimming took 7 bases from V and 4 from J, leaving 17 bases between them.

J is TRBJ2-2 and V is TRBV5-1; 9 bases fit TRBD1. This CDR3 is built from 19 residues. Germline V gene data show CDR1 as SGHRS and CDR2 as YFSETQ. Trimming removed 0 bases from V and 6 bases from J; junction bases left unmatched: 15. The CDR3 protein is CASSLGSYAGQGYSGELFF. CDR3 DNA: TGCGCCAGCAGCTTGGGCTCGTACGCGGGACAGGGTTATTCCGGGGAGCTGTTTTTT.

The chain employs TRBV28 and TRBJ2-3; no firm D call. From germline, CDR1 is MDHEN and CDR2 SYDVKM. The CDR3 length is 12 residues. The ends were cut back, 6 bases at V and 0 bases at J, with 4 bases in the middle. Written as DNA, the CDR3 is TGTGCCAGCAGATTAAGCACAGATACGCAGTATTTT. It is translated as CASRLSTDTQYF.

The chain employs TRBV18 and TRBJ1-5; D may be TRBD1 (5 bases). Germline V lookup: CDR1 KGHSH, CDR2 LQKENI. The CDR3 spans 13 residues. Between the trimmed V and J ends, which lost 2 bases and 4 bases, there was a span of 6 bases. The CDR3 is CASSPAGNQPQHF. The CDR3 DNA is TGTGCCAGCTCACCAGCAGGGAATCAGCCCCAGCATTTT.

The chain has TRBV5-1 and TRBJ1-1, with 9 bases that match TRBD1. With 3 bases clipped from V and 2 bases from J, the junction kept 2 bases outside the gene matches. The CDR3 covers 14 residues. CDR1 and CDR2 from the germline V gene are SGHRS and YFSETQ. The CDR3 sequence: CASSWGQGNTEAFF. The CDR3 DNA reads TGCGCCAGCAGCTGGGGACAGGGAAACACTGAAGCTTTCTTT. Variable domain in full (rest from reference TRBV5-1 and TRBJ1-1): KAGVTQTPRYLIKTRGQQVTLSCSPISGHRSVSWYQQTPGQGLQFLFEYFSETQRNKGNFPGRFSGRQFSNSRSEMNVSTLELGDSALYLCASSWGQGNTEAFFGQGTRLTVV.

This chain connects TRBV15 to TRBJ2-5, with D possibly being TRBD2 (5 bases). This CDR3 is 14 amino acids long. Germline assignment: CDR1 LNHNV and CDR2 YYDKDF (reference sequence). Between the trimmed V and J ends, which lost 2 bases and 3 bases, there was a span of 10 bases. The CDR3 region has the DNA TGTGCCACCAGCAGAACGGAGGCGGAAGAGACCCAGTACTTC. It is translated as CATSRTEAEETQYF.

This sequence joins TRBV12-5 and TRBJ2-7; TRBD1 matches 8 bases. The V gene's germline CDR1 is LGHNT and CDR2 FRNRAP. V lost 1 base, J lost 1 base, and 12 bases stayed unmatched. This CDR3 is built from 18 residues. CDR3 loop: CASGLEKTGQGPSYEQYF. The CDR3 nucleotides are TGTGCTAGTGGTTTGGAAAAAACCGGACAGGGACCATCCTACGAGCAGTACTTC.

CDR3 region: CASSARALTGVGTDTQYF. In DNA, the CDR3 is TGTGCCAGCAGTGCGAGGGCTTTGACAGGGGTCGGCACAGATACGCAGTATTTT. The chain employs TRBV25-1 and TRBJ2-3, with 8 positions matching TRBD1. The trim removed 4 bases at V and 1 base at J, leaving 13 bases unmatched. This CDR3 region has 18 residues. Germline V gene sequence: CDR1 MGHDK, CDR2 SYGVNS.

The V call is TRBV18, the J call TRBJ1-1, with TRBD1 as a possible D gene (5 bases). CDR1 and CDR2 from the germline V gene are KGHSH and LQKENI. CDR3 length: 15 residues. The V end lost 0 bases, the J end lost 11 bases, and 19 bases lay between the germline ends. The DNA of the CDR3 is TGTGCCAGCTCACCACCGGAGGGGTCGGGGGTCGGCGCTTTCTTT. It is translated as CASSPPEGSGVGAFF.

The rearrangement links TRBV7-9 to TRBJ1-3; no firm D call. The length of the CDR3 is 14 residues. V gave up 5 bases and J gave up 4 bases, with 12 bases separating them. Germline values: CDR1 SEHNR, CDR2 FQNEAQ (reference sequence). CDR3 residues: CASSPNSNGNTIYF. CDR3 in DNA: TGTGCCAGCAGCCCTAATTCCAACGGAAACACCATATATTTT.

This chain links TRBV19 with TRBJ2-1, with 9 bases fitting TRBD2. CDR3 length equals 16 residues. V dropped 5 bases and J dropped 4; count of bases not matched to a gene: 9. Germline lookup yields CDR1 LNHDA and CDR2 SQIVND (reference sequence). The CDR3 is CASSSVAGVGYNEQFF. In DNA, the CDR3 is TGTGCCAGTAGTTCTGTAGCGGGAGTTGGGTACAATGAGCAGTTCTTC.

V gene TRBV6-1 combines with J gene TRBJ2-7; TRBD2 is a possible D gene (5 bases). Trimming took off 6 bases at V and 0 bases at J, with 15 bases between the two ends. CDR1 and CDR2 from the germline V gene are MNHNS and SASEGT. This CDR3 has 15 amino acids. The CDR3 protein is CASSVSRDSSYEQYF. CDR3 sequence (DNA): TGTGCCAGCAGCGTATCCCGGGATTCCTCCTACGAGCAGTACTTC.

This clone was counted a single time. CDR3 in DNA: TGTGCCAGTGGGCGGGACAGGGGGAACACTGAAGCTTTCTTT. This encodes CASGRDRGNTEAFF. V usage is TRBV19 and J usage is TRBJ1-1, with 10 bases fitting TRBD1. The CDR3 is 14 amino acids. Germline CDR1 is LNHDA and CDR2 is SQIVND (reference sequence). J was trimmed by 1 base and V by 8 bases; bases with no gene match: 4.

V gene TRBV5-4 combines with J gene TRBJ1-6; D ambiguous. This CDR3 spans 13 amino acids. V dropped 0 bases and J dropped 7 bases, with 5 bases sitting between them. Germline V gene data show CDR1 as SGHNT and CDR2 as YYREEE (reference sequence). This CDR3 reads CASSLEANSPLHF. The CDR3 DNA reads TGTGCCAGCAGCTTGGAGGCAAATTCACCCCTCCACTTT.

This rearrangement joins TRBV7-9 to TRBJ2-5; 7 nucleotides agree with TRBD1. The J segment lost 5 bases and the V segment lost 6 bases, leaving 6 bases of the junction unmatched. Germline V gene sequence: CDR1 SEHNR, CDR2 FQNEAQ (reference sequence). The CDR3 spans 13 residues. Written as DNA, the CDR3 is TGTGCCAGCAGACGACAGGGCGGGGAGACCCAGTACTTC. As protein: CASRRQGGETQYF.

V and J are TRBV19 and TRBJ2-2; either TRBD1 or TRBD2 may fit D (5 bases each). This CDR3 spans 13 amino acids. Germline V gene lookup returns CDR1 LNHDA and CDR2 SQIVND (reference sequence). Trimming cost V 11 bases and J 5 bases, with 15 bases left between them. The DNA for the CDR3 is TGTGCCCTGGGTGGGGGAAGTACCGGGGAGCTGTTTTTT. Translated, it gives CALGGGSTGELFF.

The chain joins TRBV18 to TRBJ2-2; 7 positions match TRBD2. The CDR3 has 15 amino acids. The germline V gene has CDR1 KGHSH and CDR2 LQKENI. After removal of 3 bases from V and 6 bases from J, the junction contained 7 bases not matched to a gene. The CDR3 spells CASSPPSGGSGELFF. DNA for the CDR3: TGTGCCAGCTCACCCCCTAGCGGCGGGTCCGGGGAGCTGTTTTTT.

The J gene is TRBJ1-1, the V gene TRBV28, with unresolved D. Germline CDR1 and CDR2: MDHEN and SYDVKM. V was trimmed by 3 bases and J by 0 bases, leaving 8 bases between them. The CDR3 spans 14 residues. Here the CDR3 DNA reads TGTGCCAGCAGTTTTTGGAGGGTGAACACTGAAGCTTTCTTT. Translated: CASSFWRVNTEAFF.

The chain couples TRBV7-6 to TRBJ2-1; D might be TRBD2 (5 bases). V was clipped by 0 bases and J by 7 bases, with 19 bases between them. The CDR3 consists of 17 residues. CDR1 is SGHVS, CDR2 FNYEAQ, per germline. Here the CDR3 DNA reads TGTGCCAGCAGCTTAGCCCCCGGGGTAGGAGAGAGGAATGAGCAGTTCTTC. It codes for CASSLAPGVGERNEQFF.